The rows below give T cell receptor beta chains drawn from one sample of a study of T cells in Graves' hyperthyroidism and ophthalmopathy. One entry per CDR3 protein results from TCRdb running MiXCR on the multiplex PCR reads. The repertoire consists of approximately 640,000 distinct CDR3 sequences, with about 18% occurring once and the leading ten covering 15% to 19%. Sequencing used blood. The receptors were gathered from a man aged 45-65 years with Graves' hyperthyroidism. Each CDR3 is given with its conserved first and last residue. Each record gives: V gene, D gene, J gene, clone size, CDR3 protein, CDR3 DNA. The D gene is left open where the match is weak. Clone sizes are given selectively: once, few, many, or a class where the clone is expanded.

>TRBV7-9|TRBD2|TRBJ2-1|NA
CASSPMGTSGRGEQFF
TGTGCCAGCAGCCCTATGGGAACTAGCGGGAGAGGTGAGCAGTTCTTC
>TRBV11-1|NA|TRBJ2-1|many
CASSPVGSWYNEQFF
TGTGCCAGCAGCCCTGTGGGGTCCTGGTACAATGAGCAGTTCTTC
>TRBV9|NA|TRBJ2-1|NA
CASNPLSGSYNEQFF
TGTGCCAGCAACCCCCTATCGGGCTCCTACAATGAGCAGTTCTTC
>TRBV27|NA|TRBJ1-5|many
CASSPLAGAGQPQHF
TGTGCCAGCAGTCCTTTAGCTGGGGCAGGTCAGCCCCAGCATTTT
>TRBV6-1|TRBD1|TRBJ2-7|many
CASSSQPGTGPLEQYF
TGTGCCAGCAGTTCCCAACCCGGGACAGGGCCCCTCGAGCAGTACTTC
>TRBV20-1|NA|TRBJ2-3|many
CSAGAGYDLSTDTQYF
TGCAGTGCTGGCGCGGGGTACGACCTTAGCACAGATACGCAGTATTTT
>TRBV7-9|NA|TRBJ2-2|many
CASSPLAEVNTGELFF
TGTGCCAGCAGCCCCTTAGCGGAGGTGAACACCGGGGAGCTGTTTTTT
>TRBV6-2/TRBV6-3|NA|TRBJ2-7|NA
CAMRAQGTYEQYF
TGTGCCATGAGGGCCCAGGGAACCTACGAGCAGTACTTC
>TRBV6-2/TRBV6-3|NA|TRBJ1-5|few
CASSHQPWTNYNQPQHF
TGTGCCAGCAGTCACCAGCCGTGGACAAACTACAATCAGCCCCAGCATTTT
>TRBV7-3|TRBD2|TRBJ2-1|few
CASSPTSGPYNEQFF
TGTGCCAGCAGCCCGACTAGCGGGCCTTACAATGAGCAGTTCTTC
>TRBV12-3/TRBV12-4|NA|TRBJ2-5|many
CASTTTGDQETQYF
TGTGCCAGCACCACTACCGGGGATCAAGAGACCCAGTACTTC
>TRBV30|NA|TRBJ1-5|few
CAWSAAGGHQPQHF
TGTGCCTGGAGTGCAGCCGGTGGGCATCAGCCCCAGCATTTT
>TRBV12-3/TRBV12-4|TRBD1|TRBJ2-7|many
CASSIRDRGSEQYF
TGTGCCAGCAGTATCCGGGACAGGGGTTCCGAGCAGTACTTC
>TRBV29-1|TRBD2|TRBJ2-7|NA
CGARPSGPFDEQYF
TGCGGCGCACGACCTAGCGGTCCCTTTGACGAGCAGTACTTC
>TRBV6-1|TRBD1|TRBJ2-2|many
CASSGDRGTGELFF
TGTGCCAGCAGTGGGGACAGGGGGACCGGGGAGCTGTTTTTT
>TRBV19|TRBD1|TRBJ2-5|few
CASSPNRGIQETQYF
TGTGCCAGTAGTCCCAACAGGGGCATCCAAGAGACCCAGTACTTC
>TRBV28|NA|TRBJ2-1|NA
CASYREIVEQFF
TGTGCCAGCTACAGGGAGATAGTTGAGCAGTTCTTC
>TRBV25-1|TRBD2|TRBJ2-1|few
CASSATSANEQFF
TGTGCCAGCAGTGCGACTAGCGCCAATGAGCAGTTCTTC
>TRBV9|TRBD1|TRBJ2-3|few
CASSVDRGPTDTQYF
TGTGCCAGCAGCGTCGACAGGGGCCCTACAGATACGCAGTATTTT
>TRBV7-2|TRBD1|TRBJ2-2|NA
CASSIRQGATGELFF
TGTGCCAGCAGCATCCGACAGGGGGCGACGGGGGAGCTGTTTTTT
>TRBV6-1|NA|TRBJ1-2|few
CASSETGPVYGYTF
TGTGCCAGCAGTGAAACAGGGCCCGTCTATGGCTACACCTTC
>TRBV28|NA|TRBJ1-1|few
CASFRAWDEAFF
TGTGCCAGCTTCCGGGCCTGGGATGAAGCTTTCTTT
>TRBV30|NA|TRBJ1-1|NA
CAWTAQLNTEAFF
TGTGCCTGGACTGCCCAATTAAACACTGAAGCTTTCTTT
>TRBV2|TRBD1|TRBJ1-2|once
CASSAEDRAYGYTF
TGTGCCAGCAGCGCCGAGGACAGGGCATATGGCTACACCTTC
>TRBV7-6|TRBD2|TRBJ2-7|many
CASSLRQGLAGGSEQYF
TGTGCCAGCAGCTTAAGACAGGGACTAGCGGGAGGATCCGAGCAGTACTTC
>TRBV19|NA|TRBJ2-2|many
CATSGTHGTGELFF
TGTGCCACCTCCGGGACCCATGGCACCGGGGAGCTGTTTTTT
>TRBV7-2|TRBD1|TRBJ2-2|many
CASSQDRGNTGELFF
TGTGCCAGCAGCCAGGACAGGGGCAACACCGGGGAGCTGTTTTTT
>TRBV6-5|NA|TRBJ1-4|NA
CASSYGGVDEKLFF
TGTGCCAGCAGTTACGGGGGGGTGGATGAAAAACTGTTTTTT
>TRBV3-1|TRBD1|TRBJ1-1|few
CASSRGTGGSGTEAFF
TGTGCCAGCAGCCGAGGGACAGGGGGATCGGGCACTGAAGCTTTCTTT
>TRBV10-3|NA|TRBJ1-1|many
CAISAGTSRGTEAFF
TGTGCCATCAGTGCAGGGACCTCCCGGGGCACTGAAGCTTTCTTT
>TRBV27|TRBD1|TRBJ2-7|many
CASSPGTGVYEQYF
TGTGCCAGCAGTCCCGGGACAGGGGTGTACGAGCAGTACTTC
>TRBV5-5|NA|TRBJ1-6|many
CASSLVGSYNSPLHF
TGTGCCAGCAGCTTGGTGGGATCCTATAATTCACCCCTCCACTTT
>TRBV6-1|NA|TRBJ1-3|NA
CASSSAQGGISGNTIYF
TGTGCCAGCAGTTCCGCACAGGGTGGGATCTCTGGAAACACCATATATTTT
>TRBV11-2|NA|TRBJ2-3|many
CASSLGITDTQYF
TGTGCCAGCAGCTTAGGAATCACAGATACGCAGTATTTT
>TRBV20-1|TRBD2|TRBJ2-7|few
CSAGEGTSNERYF
TGCAGTGCTGGAGAGGGGACTAGCAACGAGCGGTACTTC
>TRBV7-9|NA|TRBJ2-7|NA
CASSLVRGASYEQYF
TGTGCCAGCAGCTTAGTTCGGGGGGCATCCTACGAGCAGTACTTC
>TRBV2|TRBD1|TRBJ2-7|many
CASRRDRSNYEQYF
TGTGCCAGCAGGCGGGACAGGAGTAACTACGAGCAGTACTTC
>TRBV29-1|TRBD1|TRBJ1-1|few
CSVGRGRDEAFF
TGCAGCGTTGGCAGGGGGCGAGATGAAGCTTTCTTT
>TRBV19|TRBD2|TRBJ2-7|NA
CASSLPGGYQPYEQYF
TGTGCCAGTAGTCTACCGGGAGGGTACCAACCCTACGAGCAGTACTTC
>TRBV18|NA|TRBJ2-5|many
CASSPLQVRGETQYF
TGTGCCAGCTCACCACTGCAAGTTCGGGGGGAGACCCAGTACTTC
>TRBV6-6|TRBD1|TRBJ2-2|NA
CASSYGDRGRESDTGELFF
TGTGCCAGCAGTTACGGGGACAGGGGGCGGGAGAGCGACACCGGGGAGCTGTTTTTT
>TRBV5-1|TRBD2|TRBJ2-3|few
CASSAIAGTDTQYF
TGCGCCAGCAGCGCAATAGCGGGAACAGATACGCAGTATTTT